A selection of T cell receptor beta chains follows, all from one sample in a study of regulatory T cells in long-lasting Graves disease. TCRdb reprocessed the multiplex PCR reads with MiXCR, giving one entry per CDR3 protein. Among roughly 320,000 distinct CDR3 sequences listed, 15% to 20% were seen once. In addition, the sample was reused for a study of T cells in Graves' hyperthyroidism and ophthalmopathy.

This specimen was peripheral blood mononuclear cells (PBMCs), taken at new diagnosis, from a patient treated with antithyroid drugs. These receptors came from a man in his forties with Graves disease. Both conserved end residues are part of each CDR3. The order of the fields is V gene, CDR3 protein.

V gene: TRBV27
CDR3 protein: CASRKTTGASYEQYF

V gene: TRBV7-9
CDR3 protein: CASRQGLNEQYF

V gene: TRBV13
CDR3 protein: CASSRAGGAQYF

V gene: TRBV7-2
CDR3 protein: CASSLEYSALHF

V gene: TRBV6-1
CDR3 protein: CASSDLGVDTEAFF

V gene: TRBV5-1
CDR3 protein: CASSLKGANTEAFF

V gene: TRBV18
CDR3 protein: CASSPFTVYGYTF

V gene: TRBV6-1
CDR3 protein: CASRRTGGQTEAFF

V gene: TRBV12-3/TRBV12-4
CDR3 protein: CASSPQASGRTDPDTQYF

V gene: TRBV20-1
CDR3 protein: CSARSLAGVDTQYF

V gene: TRBV12-3/TRBV12-4
CDR3 protein: CASSLRGDQPQHF

V gene: TRBV20-1
CDR3 protein: CSAGGTGGSYEQYF

V gene: TRBV4-2
CDR3 protein: CASSLLAGEDYNEQFF

V gene: TRBV7-9
CDR3 protein: CASRRDQYEQYF

V gene: TRBV20-1
CDR3 protein: CSARRGLAGGGDTQYF

V gene: TRBV11-2
CDR3 protein: CASSLGNRGRNTIYF

V gene: TRBV5-1
CDR3 protein: CASSLDWRHSYNEQFF

V gene: TRBV12-3/TRBV12-4
CDR3 protein: CASSRGVPGETAYTF